These 26 T cell receptor beta chains share one sample of origin, sequenced in a study of T cell responses to AZD1222 COVID-19 vaccine. The assay was immunoSEQ multiplex PCR, and TCRdb's table has in-frame clones only and misses some. The data contain under 90,000 clones, 75% to 90% of them singletons. Specimen: peripheral blood, collected 28 days after the second AZD1222 dose. These receptors came from an adult who received the AZD1222 COVID-19 vaccine.

This chain connects TRBV19 to TRBJ2-5; 9 bases line up with TRBD2. The CDR3 has 16 amino acids. V dropped 6 bases and J dropped 0; count of bases not matched to a gene: 8. CDR1 is LNHDA, CDR2 SQIVND, per germline (reference sequence). CDR3 sequence reads: CASRSLERGDQETQYF. DNA of the CDR3: TGTGCCAGTAGATCCCTGGAGCGGGGGGACCAAGAGACCCAGTACTTC. Full variable domain (outside the CDR3, taken from reference TRBV19 and TRBJ2-5): DGGITQSPKYLFRKEGQNVTLSCEQNLNHDAMYWYRQDPGQGLRLIYYSQIVNDFQKGDIAEGYSVSREKKESFPLTVTSAQKNPTAFYLCASRSLERGDQETQYFGPGTRLLVL.

As DNA, the CDR3 is TGTGCCAGCAGTCCAGGGCTCGGCTACACCTTC. It encodes CASSPGLGYTF. The chain combines TRBV12-3 or TRBV12-4 with TRBJ1-2; TRBD1 might be the D (5 bases). V was shortened by 5 bases and J by 8 bases, with 9 bases between the two germline ends. This CDR3 is built from 11 residues.

The V gene is TRBV15, the J gene TRBJ1-6, with D hard to call. The CDR3 is 15 amino acids. Between the trimmed V and J ends, which lost 0 bases and 8 bases, there was a span of 11 bases. The germline CDR1 and CDR2 sequences are LNHNV and YYDKDF (reference sequence). CDR3 nucleotide sequence: TGTGCCACCAGCAGAGATTTCCGTTCCGATTCACCCCTCCACTTT. Amino acids: CATSRDFRSDSPLHF. The whole variable domain, remainder taken from reference TRBV15 and TRBJ1-6, is DAMVIQNPRYQVTQFGKPVTLSCSQTLNHNVMYWYQQKSSQAPKLLFHYYDKDFNNEADTPDNFQSRRPNTSFCFLDIRSPGLGDTAMYLCATSRDFRSDSPLHFGNGTRLTVT.

The table lists this clone with a few counts. The chain is built from TRBV9 and TRBJ2-2; D is uncertain. The V end lost 0 bases, the J end lost 6 bases, and 12 bases lay between the germline ends. This CDR3 is built from 15 residues. Germline assignment: CDR1 SGDLS and CDR2 YYNGEE. The DNA for the CDR3 is TGTGCCAGCAGCGTAGAGGGTTACACCCCCGGGGAGCTGTTTTTT. This translates into CASSVEGYTPGELFF.

The chain recombines TRBV27 with TRBJ2-3, with TRBD1 matching over 10 bases. V lost 5 bases, J lost 3 bases, and 8 bases stayed unmatched. The CDR3 totals 16 residues. The germline V gene has CDR1 MNHEY and CDR2 SMNVEV (reference sequence). The CDR3 nucleotides are TGTGCCAGCAGTCAACGGACAGGGGGATTTACAGATACGCAGTATTTT. Its translation is CASSQRTGGFTDTQYF.

The chain uses TRBV5-1 and TRBJ2-7, with D tentatively TRBD2 (5 bases). Trimming cost V 4 bases and J 6 bases, with 20 bases left between them. CDR1 is SGHRS and CDR2 is YFSETQ in the germline V gene. The CDR3 runs to 15 residues. The chain's CDR3 is CASSQSGMPGFEQYF. The CDR3 DNA reads as TGCGCCAGCAGCCAATCCGGAATGCCGGGATTCGAGCAGTACTTC.

The V and J genes are TRBV2 and TRBJ2-5; TRBD1 matches at 8 bases. Germline-derived CDR1 and CDR2 are SNHLY and FYNNEI. The CDR3 covers 14 residues. The ends lost 7 bases at V and 5 bases at J; junction bases unmatched: 9. DNA for the CDR3: TGTGCCAGCAATACAGACAGGGGTTCGGAGACCCAGTACTTC. Amino acid sequence: CASNTDRGSETQYF.

The chain couples TRBV25-1 to TRBJ2-2, with D perhaps matching TRBD1 or TRBD2 (5 bases each). V was cut by 1 base and J by 6 bases, with 12 bases left in between. The CDR3 has 15 amino acids. From germline, CDR1 is MGHDK and CDR2 SYGVNS. The CDR3 protein is CASSELGTNAGELFF. The CDR3 nucleotides are TGTGCCAGCAGTGAATTAGGGACCAACGCCGGGGAGCTGTTTTTT.

In its sample, this clone was seen once. This sequence joins TRBV19 and TRBJ2-7; D is uncertain. This CDR3 has 14 residues. Trimming left V 0 bases short and J 0 bases short, with 6 bases between. From germline, CDR1 is LNHDA and CDR2 SQIVND (reference sequence). CDR3 sequence reads: CASSIDKSSYEQYF. The CDR3 coding sequence is TGTGCCAGTAGTATAGATAAGAGCTCCTACGAGCAGTACTTC. The full variable domain, rest sourced from reference TRBV19 and TRBJ2-7, is DGGITQSPKYLFRKEGQNVTLSCEQNLNHDAMYWYRQDPGQGLRLIYYSQIVNDFQKGDIAEGYSVSREKKESFPLTVTSAQKNPTAFYLCASSIDKSSYEQYFGPGTRLTVT.

This chain joins TRBV12-3 or TRBV12-4 and TRBJ2-5, with D perhaps TRBD2 (6 bases). Trimming cost V 7 bases and J 5 bases, with 14 bases left between them. The CDR3 has 13 residues. CDR3 sequence reads: CASTDGAGETQYF. CDR3 DNA: TGTGCCAGCACCGACGGCGCGGGGGAGACCCAGTACTTC.

This clone was observed at least ten times. The chain has TRBV7-6 and TRBJ2-7; D unclear. Per the germline V gene, CDR1 is SGHVS and CDR2 is FNYEAQ. Trimming took off 0 bases at V and 4 bases at J, with 13 bases between the two ends. This CDR3 is built from 15 residues. CDR3 sequence (DNA): TGTGCCAGCAGCTTAGCAGACGCTTTAGGTTACGAGCAGTACTTC. Protein: CASSLADALGYEQYF.

The chain carries TRBV5-4 and TRBJ2-2; D uncertain. Germline CDR1 and CDR2: SGHNT and YYREEE (reference sequence). Trimming cost V 2 bases and J 0 bases, with 8 bases left between them. The CDR3 spans 15 residues. The CDR3, as DNA: TGTGCCAGCAGCTTTTCCCCAGCGAACACCGGGGAGCTGTTTTTT. Translated: CASSFSPANTGELFF.

The genes are TRBV4-2 and TRBJ2-7; D gene uncertain. Trimming pared 0 bases from V and 2 bases from J, leaving 5 bases between. Germline-derived CDR1 and CDR2 are LGHNA and YNFKEQ. The CDR3 sequence is 13 residues long. The CDR3 protein is CASSQDGTYEQYF. CDR3 in DNA: TGTGCCAGCAGCCAAGACGGAACCTACGAGCAGTACTTC.

The chain joins TRBV24-1 to TRBJ2-5; TRBD2 aligns across 7 bases. The CDR3 runs 17 residues. From germline, CDR1 is KGHDR and CDR2 SFDVKD. With 2 bases clipped from V and 4 bases from J, the junction kept 12 bases outside the gene matches. CDR3 sequence: CATSDSTSPSGGETQYF. Here the CDR3 DNA reads TGTGCCACCAGTGATTCCACCTCCCCTAGCGGTGGAGAGACCCAGTACTTC.

V usage is TRBV4-1 and J usage is TRBJ2-3, with D perhaps matching TRBD1 or TRBD2 (6 bases each). The CDR3 loop spans 16 amino acids. CDR1 is MGHRA and CDR2 is YSYEKL in the germline V gene. Trimming left V 0 bases short and J 8 bases short, with 18 bases between. CDR3 sequence (DNA): TGCGCCAGCAGCCAAGAGGGGGGCTACGTTCGGGCTACGCAGTATTTT. As protein: CASSQEGGYVRATQYF.

Many counts were recorded for this clone. The chain joins TRBV24-1 to TRBJ2-7, with TRBD2 matching 8 bases. This CDR3 is 16 amino acids long. The V segment lost 3 bases and the J segment 7 bases; nucleotides outside the gene matches: 13. Germline CDR1 KGHDR, CDR2 SFDVKD. Here the CDR3 DNA reads TGTGCCACCAGTGATGTCGCCTCGGGGACTAGTGGAGAGCAGTACTTC. Its protein product is CATSDVASGTSGEQYF.

The J gene is TRBJ1-1, the V gene TRBV24-1; D uncertain. Germline V lookup: CDR1 KGHDR, CDR2 SFDVKD. This CDR3 has 14 amino acids. Trimming took off 4 bases at V and 3 bases at J, with 11 bases between the two ends. The CDR3 spells CATSEGKRDTEAFF. In DNA, the CDR3 is TGTGCCACCAGTGAAGGGAAGAGGGACACTGAAGCTTTCTTT.

The J gene is TRBJ2-6, the V gene TRBV2; tentatively, D is TRBD1 (5 bases). Trimming took off 2 bases at V and 0 bases at J, with 14 bases between the two ends. The CDR3 length is 18 residues. CDR1 is SNHLY and CDR2 is FYNNEI in the germline V gene. The CDR3 DNA follows: TGTGCCAGCAGTGAATTGGGGCTGGCCTACTCTGGGGCCAACGTCCTGACTTTC. Its translation is CASSELGLAYSGANVLTF.

Only one count was recorded for this clone. The J gene is TRBJ2-3, the V gene TRBV27; possible D gene TRBD1, 5 bases. Trimming left V 5 bases short and J 2 bases short, with 14 bases between. Per the germline V gene, CDR1 is MNHEY and CDR2 is SMNVEV (reference sequence). This CDR3 contains 15 residues. CDR3 DNA sequence: TGTGCCAGCAGTCCGACAGTAGGTCACACAGATACGCAGTATTTT. Amino acid sequence: CASSPTVGHTDTQYF.

CDR3: CASSTRTGGTEAFF. CDR3 bases: TGCGCCAGCAGCACGCGGACAGGCGGGACTGAAGCTTTCTTT. The genes are TRBV4-1 and TRBJ1-1; 7 nucleotides agree with TRBD1. There are 14 residues in the CDR3. CDR1 is MGHRA and CDR2 is YSYEKL in the germline V gene. The ends lost 5 bases at V and 5 bases at J; junction bases unmatched: 8.

Written as DNA, the CDR3 is TGCGCCAGCAGCCAAGCCGAAACTGGAAACACCATATATTTT. Translation gives CASSQAETGNTIYF. The rearrangement links TRBV4-1 to TRBJ1-3; D ambiguous. Germline CDR1 reads MGHRA; CDR2 reads YSYEKL. The CDR3 runs to 14 residues. Between the trimmed V and J ends, which lost 1 base and 2 bases, there was a span of 6 bases.

This clone was detected a few times. The rearrangement links TRBV5-8 to TRBJ1-6; TRBD1 matches at 7 bases. The CDR3 consists of 13 residues. In germline, CDR1 is SGHTS, CDR2 YDEGEE. Losses at the gene ends were 4 bases for V and 9 bases for J; bases not matched to a gene: 4. This chain's CDR3 is CASSLDRVSPLHF. The CDR3 DNA sequence: TGTGCCAGCAGCCTTGACAGGGTTTCACCCCTCCACTTT.

The CDR3 sequence is CASSPQGTDTQYF. DNA of the CDR3: TGTGCCAGCAGCCCCCAGGGTACAGATACGCAGTATTTT. The V gene is TRBV11-2, the J gene TRBJ2-3, with a weak D call TRBD1 (5 bases). V lost 5 bases to trimming and J lost 3 bases, with 9 bases between them. CDR3 length: 13 amino acids. In germline, CDR1 is SGHAT, CDR2 FQNNGV.

This clone was counted once. The V and J genes are TRBV18 and TRBJ1-2, with TRBD1 matching 7 bases. The junction had 9 bases not matched to a gene; V was cut back by 1 base and J by 7 bases. Per germline, CDR1 KGHSH and CDR2 LQKENI. The CDR3 runs to 15 residues. The CDR3 region has the DNA TGTGCCAGCTCACCACTCCTCCCAGGGGGGGGTGGCTACACCTTC. The encoded protein is CASSPLLPGGGGYTF. The variable domain in full, with the rest retrieved from reference TRBV18 and TRBJ1-2, is NAGVMQNPRHLVRRRGQEARLRCSPMKGHSHVYWYRQLPEEGLKFMVYLQKENIIDESGMPKERFSAEFPKEGPSILRIQQVVRGDSAAYFCASSPLLPGGGGYTFGSGTRLTVV.

This clone occurred a few times. The V gene is TRBV28, the J gene TRBJ2-7; unclear D gene. CDR3 length: 12 amino acids. Germline CDR1 and CDR2: MDHEN and SYDVKM. V was shortened by 2 bases and J by 3 bases, with 5 bases between the two germline ends. As DNA, the CDR3 is TGTGCCAGCAGTTTAGCCGTCTACGAGCAGTACTTC. This codes for CASSLAVYEQYF.

The chain uses TRBV6-5 and TRBJ1-6; no definite D call. Looked up from germline, CDR1 is MNHEY and CDR2 is SVGAGI. The CDR3 runs 14 residues. Between the trimmed V and J ends, which lost 1 base and 7 bases, there was a span of 8 bases. In DNA form, the CDR3 reads TGTGCCAGCAGTTACTTTACCGGGAATTCACCCCTCCACTTT. It codes for CASSYFTGNSPLHF.